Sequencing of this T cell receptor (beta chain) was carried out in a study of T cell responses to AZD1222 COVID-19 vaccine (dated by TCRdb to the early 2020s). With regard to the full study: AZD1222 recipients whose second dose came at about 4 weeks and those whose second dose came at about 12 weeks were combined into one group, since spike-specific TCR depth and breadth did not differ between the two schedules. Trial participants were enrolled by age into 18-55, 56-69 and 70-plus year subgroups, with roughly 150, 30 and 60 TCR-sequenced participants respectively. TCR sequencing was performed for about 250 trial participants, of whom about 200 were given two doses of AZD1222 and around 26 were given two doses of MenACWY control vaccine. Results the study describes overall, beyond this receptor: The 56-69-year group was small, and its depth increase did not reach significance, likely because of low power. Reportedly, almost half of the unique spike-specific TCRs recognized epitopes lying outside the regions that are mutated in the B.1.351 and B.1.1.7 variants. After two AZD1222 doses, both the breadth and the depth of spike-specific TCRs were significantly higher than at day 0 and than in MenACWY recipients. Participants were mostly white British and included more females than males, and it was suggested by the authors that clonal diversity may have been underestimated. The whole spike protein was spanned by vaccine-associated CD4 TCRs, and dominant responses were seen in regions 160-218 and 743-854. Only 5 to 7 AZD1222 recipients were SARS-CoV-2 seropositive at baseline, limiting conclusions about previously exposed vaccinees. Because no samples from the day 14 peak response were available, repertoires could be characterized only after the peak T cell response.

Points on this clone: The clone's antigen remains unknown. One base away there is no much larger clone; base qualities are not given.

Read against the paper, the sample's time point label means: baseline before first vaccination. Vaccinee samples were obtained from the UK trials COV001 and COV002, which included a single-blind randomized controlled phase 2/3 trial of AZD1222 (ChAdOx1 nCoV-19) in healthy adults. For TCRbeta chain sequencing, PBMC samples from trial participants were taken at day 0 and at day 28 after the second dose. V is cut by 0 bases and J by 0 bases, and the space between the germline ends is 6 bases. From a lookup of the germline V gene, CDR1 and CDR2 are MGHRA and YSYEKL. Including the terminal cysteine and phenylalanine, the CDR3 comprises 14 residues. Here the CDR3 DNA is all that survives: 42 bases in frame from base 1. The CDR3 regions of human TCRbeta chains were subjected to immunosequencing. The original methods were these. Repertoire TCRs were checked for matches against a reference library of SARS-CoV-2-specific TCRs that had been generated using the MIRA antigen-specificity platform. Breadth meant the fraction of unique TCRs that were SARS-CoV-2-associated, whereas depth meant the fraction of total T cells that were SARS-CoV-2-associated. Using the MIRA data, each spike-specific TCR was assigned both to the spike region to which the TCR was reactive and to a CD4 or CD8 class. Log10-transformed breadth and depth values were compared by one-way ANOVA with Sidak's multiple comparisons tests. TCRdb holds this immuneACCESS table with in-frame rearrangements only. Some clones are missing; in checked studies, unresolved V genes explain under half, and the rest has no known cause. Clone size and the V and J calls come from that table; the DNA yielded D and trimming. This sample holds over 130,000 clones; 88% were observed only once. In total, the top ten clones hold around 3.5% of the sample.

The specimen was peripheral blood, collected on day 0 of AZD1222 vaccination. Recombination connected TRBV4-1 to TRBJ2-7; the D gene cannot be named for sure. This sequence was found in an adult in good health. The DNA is TGCGCCAGCAGCCAAGAAATAGGCTCCTACGAGCAGTACTTC. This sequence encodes CASSQEIGSYEQYF.